This T cell receptor beta chain is drawn from a study of graft-versus-host responses after intestinal transplantation. Background on the study: Among the recipients, transplants were multivisceral, liver-intestinal, or isolated intestinal.

The CDR3 loop spans 12 amino acids. Using immunoSEQ multiplex PCR, the repertoire was profiled, and TCRdb retains in-frame clones only, with some absent. This table has about 14,000 clones, roughly 29% appearing once. V is TRBV21-1 and J is TRBJ1-4. TRBV21-1 is deemed a pseudogene. This TCR came from a human patient who received an intestinal transplant. The material sequenced was alloreactive CD4+ T cells from a mixed lymphocyte reaction culture, taken before intestinal transplant. Subset noted: CFSE-low proliferating T cells sorted from roughly 6-day pre-transplant mixed lymphocyte reaction (GvH or HvG direction). In nucleotides, the CDR3 is TGTGCCAGAGCAGGGACGGAAGAAAAACTGTTTTTT. It codes for CARAGTEEKLFF.